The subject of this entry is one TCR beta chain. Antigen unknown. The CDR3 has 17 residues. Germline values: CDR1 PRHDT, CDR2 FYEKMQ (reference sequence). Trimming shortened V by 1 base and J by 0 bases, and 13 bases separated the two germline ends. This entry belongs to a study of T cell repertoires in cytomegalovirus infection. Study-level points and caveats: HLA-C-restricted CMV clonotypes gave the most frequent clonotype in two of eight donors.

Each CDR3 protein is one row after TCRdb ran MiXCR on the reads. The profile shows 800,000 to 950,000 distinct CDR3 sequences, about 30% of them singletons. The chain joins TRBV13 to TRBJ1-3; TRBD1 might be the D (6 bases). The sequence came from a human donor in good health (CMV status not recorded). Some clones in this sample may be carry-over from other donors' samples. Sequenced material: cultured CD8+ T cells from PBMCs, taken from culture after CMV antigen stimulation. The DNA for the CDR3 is TGTGCCAGCAGCTTAGTGGGACATCTCTACTCTGGAAACACCATATATTTT. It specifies CASSLVGHLYSGNTIYF.